This TCR beta chain emerged from a study of early T cells in non-severe SARS-CoV-2 infection. Separate cDNA molecules each had unique molecular identifiers attached to them. TCRdb fed the 5' RACE reads into MiXCR, producing one record per CDR3 protein. Here the sample spans some 59,000 distinct CDR3 sequences, about 10% being singletons. V was clipped by 4 bases and J by 9 bases, with 14 bases between them. The CDR3 runs to 13 residues. Looked up from germline, CDR1 is SGHVS and CDR2 is FNYEAQ. Sequenced material: whole blood. The chain uses TRBV7-6 and TRBJ2-3; no clear D gene. This TCR was recovered from an adult who was a healthcare worker with PCR-confirmed SARS-CoV-2 infection or an uninfected control (not recorded which). This CDR3 is CASSSLLGGTQYF. Here the CDR3 DNA reads TGTGCCAGCAGCTCTCTCCTGGGTGGCACGCAGTATTTT.